This T cell receptor beta chain was captured by sequencing in a study of blood T cell repertoires in COVID-19. Study-wide context: From T cells, B-cell-depleted T cells, or PBMCs came the material, which was cDNA or gDNA.

As originally analysed: Reference gene primer amplification yielded estimated nucleated cell counts. Only in-frame clones appear in the TCRdb table, and some are missing; sequencing was by immunoSEQ multiplex PCR. That table furnishes V, J and clone size, whereas the DNA furnished D and trimming. This table has roughly 260,000 clones, around four fifths appearing once. The source is a woman aged 35 to 49 with active or convalescent COVID-19. The sequencing sample was made of peripheral blood.

CDR3 sequence (DNA): TGTGCCAGCAGTCCCGGACAGGGCTCTGGAAACACCATATATTTT. Translating gives CASSPGQGSGNTIYF. The chain links TRBV28 to TRBJ1-3; TRBD1 matches at 8 bases. CDR1 MDHEN and CDR2 SYDVKM come from the germline V gene. The CDR3 is 15 amino acids. Unmatched junction bases numbered 3, after V lost 5 bases and J lost 0 bases. The full variable domain, in which reference TRBV28 and TRBJ1-3 provide the parts outside the CDR3, is DVKVTQSSRYLVKRTGEKVFLECVQDMDHENMFWYRQDPGLGLRLIYFSYDVKMKEKGDIPEGYSVSREKKERFSLILESASTNQTSMYLCASSPGQGSGNTIYFGEGSWLTVV.